Included here is one T cell receptor (beta chain) sequence, with context. Authors' data handling: Researchers report that nucleated cell counts were estimated from reference gene primer amplification. The protocol was immunoSEQ multiplex PCR, while the TCRdb copy is restricted to in-frame clones and leaves out a portion. The D gene and trimming were derived from the DNA, and the V and J assignments and clone size from that table. The sample lists about 210,000 clones, 85% occurring once. The record originates from a study of blood T cell repertoires in COVID-19. About the research overall: Donors in the United States, Italy and Spain gave samples during acute or convalescent COVID-19.

Seattle's cohort entered during active infection and was followed longitudinally. CDR3 size: 15 residues. V lost 0 bases and J 0 bases, leaving 9 bases between the germline ends. Germline V CDR1 and CDR2: SGDLS, YYNGEE. The chain has TRBV9 and TRBJ1-2; unclear D gene. Sequenced sample: peripheral blood. This receptor was obtained from a man aged 55 to 70 with COVID-19, enrolled during active disease. CDR3 in amino acids: CASSVDAVANYGYTF. The CDR3, as DNA: TGTGCCAGCAGCGTAGATGCCGTAGCTAACTATGGCTACACCTTC.